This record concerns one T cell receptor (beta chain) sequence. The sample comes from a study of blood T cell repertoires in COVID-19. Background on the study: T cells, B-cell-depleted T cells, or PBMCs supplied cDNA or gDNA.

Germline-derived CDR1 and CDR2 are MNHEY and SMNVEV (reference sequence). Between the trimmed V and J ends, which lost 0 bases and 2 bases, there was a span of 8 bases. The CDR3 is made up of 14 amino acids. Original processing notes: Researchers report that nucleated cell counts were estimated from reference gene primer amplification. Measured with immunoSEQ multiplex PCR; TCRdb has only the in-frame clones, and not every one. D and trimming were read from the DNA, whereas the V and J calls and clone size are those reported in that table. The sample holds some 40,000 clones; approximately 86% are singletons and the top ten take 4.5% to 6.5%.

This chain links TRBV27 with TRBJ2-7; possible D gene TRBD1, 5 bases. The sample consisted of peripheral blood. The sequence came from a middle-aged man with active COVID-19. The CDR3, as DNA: TGTGCCAGCAGTTTATCTGTCAGGGCCTACGAGCAGTACTTC. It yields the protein CASSLSVRAYEQYF.